This record looks at one TCR beta chain sequence and its context. Repertoires were generated with immunoSEQ multiplex PCR, while TCRdb's copy carries only in-frame clones and drops some. The sample yields 75,000 to 85,000 clones, about nine tenths seen once. Exclusion of a patient followed from autoimmune disease history or systemic immunosuppression. These data come from a study of OX40 agonist ivuxolimab in advanced cancers. The CDR3 length is 15 residues. Germline V lookup: CDR1 MNHEY, CDR2 SMNVEV (reference sequence). Here the sequenced sample was CD4+ or CD8+ T cells sorted from blood, taken in a trial of the OX40 agonist ivuxolimab. The genes are TRBV27 and TRBJ2-5; 7 nucleotides line up with TRBD1. The tail of the sequence fits TRBJ2-7 better, so the J call may be wrong. The receptor was isolated from an adult with an advanced solid tumor such as melanoma, head and neck, liver or kidney cancer. The CDR3 is CASSQQGRNSYEQYF. CDR3 sequence (DNA): TGTGCCAGCAGCCAACAGGGGCGAAACTCCTACGAGCAGTACTTC.